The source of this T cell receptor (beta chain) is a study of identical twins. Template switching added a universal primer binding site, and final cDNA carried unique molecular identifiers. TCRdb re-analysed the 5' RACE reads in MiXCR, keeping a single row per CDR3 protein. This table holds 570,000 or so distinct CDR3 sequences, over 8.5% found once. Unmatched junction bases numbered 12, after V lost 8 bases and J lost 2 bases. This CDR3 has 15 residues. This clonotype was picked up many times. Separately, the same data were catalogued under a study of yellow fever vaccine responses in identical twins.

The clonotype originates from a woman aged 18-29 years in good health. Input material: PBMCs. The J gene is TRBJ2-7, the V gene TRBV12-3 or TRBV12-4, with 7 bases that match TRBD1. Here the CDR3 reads CASGDLGQYTYEQYF. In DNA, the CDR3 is TGTGCCAGCGGCGACCTGGGACAGTACACCTACGAGCAGTACTTC.